The subject of this entry is one TCR beta chain. One entry per CDR3 protein, called by TCRdb with MiXCR from the RT-PCR reads. The sample yields roughly 460,000 distinct CDR3 sequences, 10% to 11% seen once. The sample originates from a study of response to subunit inactivated influenza vaccine. This sequence was found in a man aged 45 to 65 who received an inactivated influenza vaccine. This specimen consisted of PBMCs from blood, obtained more than 35 days after vaccination.

CDR3 in DNA: TGCGCCAGCATGAGCTCCCCAACTCGGACAGATACGCAGTATTTT. Protein: CASMSSPTRTDTQYF. This rearrangement joins TRBV5-1 to TRBJ2-3; D uncertain. V was cut by 6 bases and J by 3 bases, with 17 bases left in between. The CDR3 consists of 15 residues. Germline V gene lookup returns CDR1 SGHRS and CDR2 YFSETQ.